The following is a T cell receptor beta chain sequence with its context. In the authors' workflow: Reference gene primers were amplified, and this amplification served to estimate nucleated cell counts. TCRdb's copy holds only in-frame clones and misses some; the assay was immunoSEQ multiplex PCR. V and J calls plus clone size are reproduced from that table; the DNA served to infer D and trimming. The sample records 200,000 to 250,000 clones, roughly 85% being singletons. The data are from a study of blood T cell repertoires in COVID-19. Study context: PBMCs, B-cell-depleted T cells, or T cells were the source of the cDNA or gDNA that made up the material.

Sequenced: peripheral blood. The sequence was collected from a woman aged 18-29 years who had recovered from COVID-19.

CDR3 nucleotide sequence: TGCGCCAGCAGCCAACCAGGGACTAGCGTTACGGAGACCCAGTACTTC. Its translation is CASSQPGTSVTETQYF. The chain links TRBV4-1 to TRBJ2-5, with 10 bases lining up with TRBD2. Germline CDR1 MGHRA, CDR2 YSYEKL. V trimming: 2 bases; J trimming: 5 bases; junction bases outside the gene matches: 8. The CDR3 length is 16 residues.